The clone carrying this T cell receptor beta chain appeared a few times. The antigen is unknown. Trimming left V 4 bases short and J 4 bases short, with 10 bases between. Looked up from germline, CDR1 is MDHEN and CDR2 is SYDVKM. The CDR3 consists of 13 residues. Original methodology: CDR3 differences across clinicopathological groups were used to build a distant-metastasis classifier for papillary thyroid cancer. TCRdb re-called the PCR reads through MiXCR. The V and J calls reflect TCRdb's pipeline rather than the authors' work. In the table there are around 15,000 clones, about 30% of which are singletons. The record originates from a study of metastatic and nonmetastatic thyroid tumors. Study in general: Malignant and benign thyroid patients had repertoires compared in peripheral blood and tumor or nodule tissue. Notes on the study in general: Within blood and tumor, benign nodules reportedly had significantly lower TCR beta diversity than malignant thyroid tumors did.

All patients were treatment-naive before thyroid surgery. This TCR came from a male donor with papillary thyroid cancer or a benign thyroid nodule (not recorded which). Some clones in this sample may be carry-over from other donors' samples. Source material: tumor tissue. The rearrangement joins TRBV28 to TRBJ1-1, with D unresolved. The CDR3, as DNA: TGTGCCAGCAGTTCATCCAGGAGCACTGAAGCTTTCTTT. This encodes CASSSSRSTEAFF. Together with reference TRBV28 and TRBJ1-1, the CDR3 gives the full variable domain: DVKVTQSSRYLVKRTGEKVFLECVQDMDHENMFWYRQDPGLGLRLIYFSYDVKMKEKGDIPEGYSVSREKKERFSLILESASTNQTSMYLCASSSSRSTEAFFGQGTRLTVV.